These 12 T cell receptor beta chains were all obtained from the same sample, sequenced in a study of tumor-infiltrating lymphocytes in primary liver carcinoma. Synthesis of TCR beta cDNA was carried out from approximately 0.55 ug total RNA with a constant-region primer. Three nested multiplex PCR rounds, a slightly modified ARM-PCR method, built the TCR beta libraries. With TRBV1-TRBV30 forward primers and a C-beta reverse primer, the first two PCR rounds were run for about 10 cycles each. Using its own MiXCR run on the multiplex PCR reads, TCRdb lists one record per CDR3 protein. The sample shows 310,000 or so distinct CDR3 sequences, around three fifths of them seen only once. Extraction also yielded germline DNA, while blood RNA was obtained from unsorted whole blood. The sequencing input was peripheral blood. These receptors came from a woman aged 25 to 45 with primary liver carcinoma and hepatitis B virus infection.

This clonotype occurred a few times. V and J are TRBV4-1 and TRBJ2-7; D not certain. Deletions cut 0 bases from V and 2 bases from J, with 17 bases between. Per germline, CDR1 MGHRA and CDR2 YSYEKL. CDR3 length: 17 residues. CDR3 region: CASSQDVASRNPYEQYF. The CDR3 DNA reads TGCGCCAGCAGCCAAGATGTCGCGTCGCGGAACCCCTACGAGCAGTACTTC.

Remarks on this clonotype: One junction end disagrees with the germline gene, perhaps due to a read error. The chain carries TRBV11-2 and TRBJ2-1; 7 nucleotides agree with TRBD1. The CDR3 runs to 17 residues. Germline CDR1 SGHAT, CDR2 FQNNGV. The CDR3: CASSSNGQVISYNEQSF. The CDR3 DNA follows: TGTGCCAGCAGCTCGAACGGACAGGTGATCTCCTACAATGAGCAGTCCTTC.

This sequence joins TRBV7-9 and TRBJ2-1; D gene ambiguous. Germline CDR1 and CDR2: SEHNR and FQNEAQ (reference sequence). CDR3 length: 16 amino acids. The ends were cut back, 4 bases at V and 4 bases at J, with 17 bases in the middle. The CDR3 loop reads CASSSTESSQYNEQFF. In nucleotides, the CDR3 is TGTGCCAGCAGCTCGACCGAGAGTAGTCAATACAATGAGCAGTTCTTC.

The chain employs TRBV6-2 or TRBV6-3 and TRBJ1-2, with D perhaps TRBD1 (5 bases). CDR1 and CDR2 from the germline V gene are MNHEY and SVGEGT. The CDR3 runs to 14 residues. Trimming cost V 4 bases and J 2 bases, with 11 bases left between them. CDR3 in amino acids: CASSLQRTNYGYTF. For the CDR3, the DNA is TGTGCCAGCAGTTTACAGAGGACAAACTATGGCTACACCTTC.

Worth noting for this clonotype: The germline gene is not matched at one end of the junction; a read error may be the cause. The CDR3 sequence: CANSWGQPTGELLF. The DNA for the CDR3 is TGTGCCAACAGTTGGGGACAGCCCACCGGGGAGCTGCTTTTT. V and J are TRBV6-2 or TRBV6-3 and TRBJ2-2; 7 bases align to TRBD1. This CDR3 has 14 residues. The germline V gene has CDR1 MNHEY and CDR2 SVGEGT.

This clonotype was seen only a few times. The V gene is TRBV7-8, the J gene TRBJ2-2; 7 positions match TRBD2. The V segment lost 5 bases and the J segment 6 bases; nucleotides outside the gene matches: 6. Germline CDR1 SGHVS, CDR2 FQNEAQ. CDR3 size: 14 residues. The CDR3 reads CASSPRGLAGELFF. In DNA form, the CDR3 reads TGTGCCAGCAGCCCGCGGGGGTTGGCCGGGGAGCTGTTTTTT.

As to this clonotype: This may be a read error: a much more frequent sequence differs by one nucleotide. The rearrangement joins TRBV6-2 or TRBV6-3 to TRBJ1-5; D is ambiguous. Germline values: CDR1 MNHEY, CDR2 SVGEGT. The CDR3 is 13 amino acids. The CDR3 DNA reads TGTGCCAGCAGTTATACGGAGGTCCAGCTCCAGCATTTT. Its protein is CASSYTEVQLQHF.

This clonotype was seen ten or more times. V usage is TRBV4-2 and J usage is TRBJ2-5, with D unclear. Trimming cost V 2 bases and J 7 bases, with 14 bases left between them. The length of the CDR3 is 14 residues. Germline CDR1 is LGHNA and CDR2 is YNFKEQ. CDR3 sequence: CASSQSTAGGTQYF. The DNA of the CDR3 is TGTGCCAGCAGCCAATCTACTGCTGGCGGGACCCAGTACTTC.

This clonotype was seen more than once but under ten times. The rearrangement links TRBV4-1 to TRBJ1-2, with 11 bases aligning to TRBD1. Germline values: CDR1 MGHRA, CDR2 YSYEKL. The CDR3 runs 17 residues. J was trimmed by 3 bases and V by 4 bases; bases with no gene match: 10. The CDR3 bases are TGCGCCAGCAGCCCCGGGACAGGGGGGCAATACTACTATGGCTACACCTTC. It encodes CASSPGTGGQYYYGYTF.

This clonotype was counted a few times. A much bigger clone sits one base away, suggesting this may be a read error. The chain recombines TRBV11-2 with TRBJ2-2; 13 nucleotides agree with TRBD2. This CDR3 comprises 17 residues. Germline V gives CDR1 SGHAT, CDR2 FQNNGV. This CDR3 reads CASSSGLAGTIAGELLF. The DNA for the CDR3 is TGTGCCAGCAGCTCGGGACTAGCGGGAACGATCGCCGGGGAGCTGTTATTT. Full variable domain (rest looked up from reference TRBV11-2 and TRBJ2-2): EAGVAQSPRYKIIEKRQSVAFWCNPISGHATLYWYQQILGQGPKLLIQFQNNGVVDDSQLPKDRFSAERLKGVDSTLKIQPAKLEDSAVYLCASSSGLAGTIAGELLFGEGSRLTVL.

Comments on this clonotype: As the CDR3 is not closed by the conserved phenylalanine or tryptophan, this likely results from a read error. The rearrangement joins TRBV11-2 to TRBJ2-1; 11 bases map to TRBD2. The V gene end was trimmed by 5 bases and the J gene end by 4 bases; junction bases not matched to a gene: 7. Germline-derived CDR1 and CDR2 are SGHAT and FQNNGV. This CDR3 region has 16 residues. The CDR3 DNA sequence: TGTGCCAGCAGCACATTTCTAGCGGGAGGATACAATGAGCAGTTCCTC. It translates to CASSTFLAGGYNEQFL.

A remark on this clonotype: A read error is possible here, since a much larger clone lies one base away. The chain uses TRBV6-5 and TRBJ1-6; D unresolved. The CDR3 spans 16 residues. Trimming removed 0 bases at V and 8 bases at J, with 14 bases between. Germline values: CDR1 MNHEY, CDR2 SVGAGI. The CDR3 nucleotides read TGTGCCAGCAGTTACTCGATTCTAGACTACCATTCACCCCTCCACTTT. Residues: CASSYSILDYHSPLHF.